Listed here are 31 T cell receptor beta chains from one sample, sequenced in a study of cytomegalovirus exposure and HLA in healthy donors. A multiplex PCR was run with 60 Vbeta primers and 13 Jbeta primers. Here immunoSEQ multiplex PCR was the method, and the copy in TCRdb shows in-frame clones only, minus some. Here the sample spans 150,000 to 200,000 clones, 65% to 80% being singletons. The sample consisted of PBMCs. These receptors were collected from a woman aged 40 to 50 in good health and CMV-seronegative.

The chain links TRBV19 to TRBJ2-5; D might be TRBD1 (6 bases). There are 14 residues in the CDR3. Trimming cost V 2 bases and J 1 base, with 8 bases left between them. Germline CDR1 reads LNHDA; CDR2 reads SQIVND (reference sequence). CDR3 sequence (DNA): TGTGCCAGTAGTATACGCAGGGGCCAAGAGACCCAGTACTTC. Its protein is CASSIRRGQETQYF.

The CDR3: CSVGDRGPAYEQYF. CDR3 coding DNA: TGCAGCGTCGGGGACAGGGGGCCCGCCTACGAGCAGTACTTC. This chain links TRBV29-1 with TRBJ2-7; 12 bases fit TRBD1. Germline V lookup: CDR1 SQVTM, CDR2 ANQGSEA. Trimming cost V 6 bases and J 2 bases; bases outside gene matches: 5. There are 14 residues in the CDR3.

The rearrangement links TRBV4-2 to TRBJ2-5; TRBD2 agrees at 12 bases. Germline CDR1 reads LGHNA; CDR2 reads YNFKEQ. The CDR3 has 16 residues. V shed 1 base, J shed 5 bases, and the junction held 5 bases outside the gene matches. CDR3 region: CASSQGTSGTGETQYF. DNA for the CDR3: TGTGCCAGCAGCCAAGGGACTAGCGGGACTGGGGAGACCCAGTACTTC.

This chain uses TRBV7-9 with TRBJ1-1, with TRBD1 identical over 8 bases. This CDR3 comprises 14 residues. The V segment lost 2 bases and the J segment 3 bases; nucleotides outside the gene matches: 2. The V gene's germline CDR1 is SEHNR and CDR2 FQNEAQ (reference sequence). CDR3 sequence: CASSLTTGDTEAFF. The CDR3 DNA reads TGTGCCAGCAGCTTAACGACAGGGGACACTGAAGCTTTCTTT.

This clone was seen a few times. The chain links TRBV19 to TRBJ1-4; 9 bases match TRBD1. The germline CDR1 and CDR2 sequences are LNHDA and SQIVND (reference sequence). This CDR3 is 15 amino acids long. The V segment lost 7 bases and the J segment 3 bases; nucleotides outside the gene matches: 6. CDR3 DNA sequence: TGTGCCAGTATCCCGGACAGGGGAGCTAATGAAAAACTGTTTTTT. It encodes CASIPDRGANEKLFF.

The chain joins TRBV10-3 to TRBJ2-3, with D tentatively TRBD1 (5 bases). CDR1 and CDR2 (germline): ENHRY, SYGVKD. The V end was cut by 2 bases, the J end by 3 bases, with 9 bases between. The CDR3 is 14 residues long. For the CDR3, the DNA is TGTGCCATCAGTGAGGGTAGGGGTACAGATACGCAGTATTTT. Translated: CAISEGRGTDTQYF.

V and J are TRBV10-3 and TRBJ2-3; D is possibly TRBD2 (6 bases). Trimming took 6 bases from V and 6 from J, leaving 13 bases between them. The CDR3 length is 13 residues. Germline lookup yields CDR1 ENHRY and CDR2 SYGVKD. The CDR3 DNA is TGTGCCATCAGCAGACTAGTGGCGGATACGCAGTATTTT. This encodes CAISRLVADTQYF.

The V gene is TRBV27, the J gene TRBJ2-1, with TRBD2 matching over 9 bases. This CDR3 spans 15 amino acids. Trimming took 5 bases from V and 5 from J; bases not matched to a gene: 7. Germline values: CDR1 MNHEY, CDR2 SMNVEV (reference sequence). The CDR3 reads CASSTPTSGNNEQFF. The CDR3 DNA reads as TGTGCCAGCAGTACCCCGACTAGCGGAAACAATGAGCAGTTCTTC.

The chain combines TRBV6-1 with TRBJ2-1; 12 positions match TRBD2. CDR1 MNHNS and CDR2 SASEGT come from the germline V gene. There are 14 residues in the CDR3. The V gene end was trimmed by 5 bases and the J gene end by 9 bases; junction bases not matched to a gene: 5. CDR3 loop: CASSRLAGAGEQFF. In DNA form, the CDR3 reads TGTGCCAGCAGTCGACTAGCGGGAGCGGGTGAGCAGTTCTTC.

V usage is TRBV6-6 and J usage is TRBJ2-2, with a possible D match to TRBD2 (5 bases). Germline CDR1 and CDR2: MNHNY and SVGAGI (reference sequence). The CDR3 runs to 16 residues. V was cut by 6 bases and J by 6 bases, with 20 bases left in between. Here the CDR3 reads CASRQRGTRSAGELFF. DNA of the CDR3: TGTGCCAGCAGGCAGCGAGGAACTAGGTCGGCCGGGGAGCTGTTTTTT.

CDR3 region: CASSLPDSYPPSSGNTIYF. The CDR3, as DNA: TGTGCCAGCAGTTTACCCGACAGCTATCCGCCCAGCTCTGGAAACACCATATATTTT. The V gene is TRBV27, the J gene TRBJ1-3, with D possibly matching TRBD1 (5 bases). There are 19 residues in the CDR3. V shed 2 bases and J shed 0 bases, with 20 bases lying between them. Germline assignment: CDR1 MNHEY and CDR2 SMNVEV (reference sequence).

Written as DNA, the CDR3 is TGTGCCAGCAGTGGGCAGACGAACACTGAAGCTTTCTTT. Amino acid sequence: CASSGQTNTEAFF. The rearrangement links TRBV28 to TRBJ1-1, with unresolved D. This CDR3 comprises 13 residues. Germline V gene data show CDR1 as MDHEN and CDR2 as SYDVKM. Between the trimmed V and J ends, which lost 5 bases and 1 base, there was a span of 8 bases. The full variable domain, rest sourced from reference TRBV28 and TRBJ1-1, is DVKVTQSSRYLVKRTGEKVFLECVQDMDHENMFWYRQDPGLGLRLIYFSYDVKMKEKGDIPEGYSVSREKKERFSLILESASTNQTSMYLCASSGQTNTEAFFGQGTRLTVV.

The chain has TRBV30 and TRBJ2-5; 12 positions match TRBD2. Judging by the DNA end, TRBJ2-7 fits better; the J call may be wrong. This CDR3 comprises 13 residues. Germline V gives CDR1 GTSNPN, CDR2 SVGIG (reference sequence). The CDR3 nucleotides read TGTGCCTGGCTAGCGGGAGGGCCTTACGAGCAGTACTTC. This gives the protein CAWLAGGPYEQYF.

The chain recombines TRBV28 with TRBJ1-5; D perhaps matches TRBD1 (6 bases). Germline V CDR1 and CDR2: MDHEN, SYDVKM. Trimming shortened V by 6 bases and J by 2 bases, and 11 bases separated the two germline ends. This CDR3 has 14 residues. DNA of the CDR3: TGTGCCAGCAGGTCCCGACAGGGCAATCAGCCCCAGCATTTT. It specifies CASRSRQGNQPQHF.

This clone showed up just a few times. The chain links TRBV27 to TRBJ2-7; 10 bases match TRBD2. The germline gives CDR1 MNHEY, CDR2 SMNVEV (reference sequence). Trimming cost V 6 bases and J 3 bases; bases outside gene matches: 2. The CDR3 runs 13 residues. CDR3 region: CASRLAGFYEQYV. As DNA, the CDR3 is TGTGCCAGCAGACTAGCGGGGTTCTACGAGCAGTACGTC.

The chain recombines TRBV4-2 with TRBJ2-1; the match to TRBD2 covers 8 bases. Germline values: CDR1 LGHNA, CDR2 YNFKEQ. The CDR3 contains 17 residues. Trimming at V came to 4 bases and at J to 0 bases, leaving 8 bases not matched to a gene. Written as DNA, the CDR3 is TGTGCCAGCAGCCTCCATGGACTAGCTGGCTCCTACAATGAGCAGTTCTTC. Translation: CASSLHGLAGSYNEQFF.

This clone was found a few times. The gene calls are TRBV5-6 and TRBJ1-5, with 8 nucleotides matching TRBD1. CDR1 is SGHDT and CDR2 is YYEEEE in the germline V gene. V shed 1 base and J 7 bases; nucleotides not matched to a gene: 7. The CDR3 totals 15 residues. The CDR3 coding sequence is TGTGCCAGCAGCTTGCATGGACAGGGAATACAGCCCCAGCATTTT. Protein sequence: CASSLHGQGIQPQHF.

This clone was observed a single time. Written as DNA, the CDR3 is TGTGCCAGTAGGCTCGGGACAGGAGGGAATCAGCCCCAGCATTTT. It is translated as CASRLGTGGNQPQHF. The V call is TRBV19, the J call TRBJ1-5; TRBD1 matches at 8 bases. J lost 4 bases, V lost 6 bases, and 8 bases had no gene match. The V gene's germline CDR1 is LNHDA and CDR2 SQIVND (reference sequence). The CDR3 length is 15 residues.

This clone was counted once. Here the CDR3 reads CASSLAGWGQITYTEAFF. The CDR3 coding sequence is TGTGCCAGCAGCTTAGCGGGCTGGGGACAGATAACATACACTGAAGCTTTCTTT. V is TRBV11-3 and J is TRBJ1-1, with TRBD1 matching over 7 bases. V lost 1 base, J lost 3 bases, and 14 bases stayed unmatched. The CDR3 spans 18 residues. Germline values: CDR1 SGHNT, CDR2 YENEEA.

The V gene is TRBV30, the J gene TRBJ2-1, with 9 bases identical to TRBD2. Trimming took 4 bases from V and 1 from J; bases not matched to a gene: 17. CDR1 is GTSNPN and CDR2 is SVGIG in the germline V gene (reference sequence). The CDR3 contains 19 residues. The CDR3 loop reads CAWNQGGLALYASYNEQFF. CDR3 DNA sequence: TGTGCCTGGAACCAGGGGGGACTAGCCCTGTATGCGTCCTACAATGAGCAGTTCTTC.

This clone was observed once. V and J are TRBV2 and TRBJ2-5; D gene uncertain. The germline V and J ends were trimmed by 6 bases and 7 bases, with 9 bases remaining between them. The CDR3 length is 11 residues. Germline V gene sequence: CDR1 SNHLY, CDR2 FYNNEI. The CDR3 protein is CASRDPGTQYF. The CDR3 nucleotides read TGTGCCAGCAGGGATCCGGGGACCCAGTACTTC.

This clone was recorded a few times. Additional DNA sequences in this sample encode the identical CDR3. The chain combines TRBV7-9 with TRBJ2-1, with a weak D call TRBD1 (7 bases). The germline gives CDR1 SEHNR, CDR2 FQNEAQ (reference sequence). This CDR3 region has 17 residues. The CDR3 reads CSSSSGQGGGGDNEQFF. CDR3 DNA: TGTTCTAGCAGCTCGGGTCAGGGGGGAGGTGGTGACAATGAGCAGTTCTTC. Drawing the rest from reference TRBV7-9 and TRBJ2-1, the complete variable domain is DTGVSQNPRHKITKRGQNVTFRCDPISEHNRLYWYRQTLGQGPEFLTYFQNEAQLEKSRLLSDRFSAERPKGSFSTLEIQRTEQGDSAMYLCSSSSGQGGGGDNEQFFGPGTRLTVL.

The chain employs TRBV6-5 and TRBJ1-1, with D hard to call. This CDR3 region has 14 residues. Germline V gene lookup returns CDR1 MNHEY and CDR2 SVGAGI. Trimming left V 2 bases short and J 1 base short, with 8 bases between. The CDR3 is CASSYAEGNTEAFF. CDR3 DNA sequence: TGTGCCAGCAGTTACGCGGAGGGGAACACTGAAGCTTTCTTT.

The rearrangement links TRBV19 to TRBJ1-5; perhaps TRBD1 as D (5 bases). The germline V gene has CDR1 LNHDA and CDR2 SQIVND (reference sequence). This CDR3 has 15 residues. V was clipped by 0 bases and J by 5 bases, with 11 bases between them. The CDR3 region has the DNA TGTGCCAGTAGTATAGAAAGGGGAGGATATCAGCCCCAGCATTTT. This gives the protein CASSIERGGYQPQHF.

The chain couples TRBV5-1 to TRBJ1-4; 8 nucleotides align to TRBD1. CDR1 SGHRS and CDR2 YFSETQ come from the germline V gene. The CDR3 contains 14 residues. V shed 4 bases and J 6 bases; nucleotides not matched to a gene: 5. CDR3 nucleotides: TGCGCCAGCAGCGCGCTGACAGGGGATGAAAAACTGTTTTTT. It yields the protein CASSALTGDEKLFF.

J is TRBJ2-1 and V is TRBV4-3, with 8 positions matching TRBD2. This CDR3 comprises 17 residues. After removal of 3 bases from V and 10 bases from J, the junction contained 17 bases not matched to a gene. In germline, CDR1 is LGHNA, CDR2 YSLEER. CDR3 region: CASSHQGRAGASMEQFF. DNA of the CDR3: TGCGCCAGCAGCCATCAAGGGCGAGCGGGAGCCTCCATGGAGCAGTTCTTC.

The CDR3 loop is CASSAYFNTEAFF. The CDR3 coding sequence is TGTGCCAGTAGTGCGTATTTCAACACTGAAGCTTTCTTT. The V call is TRBV19, the J call TRBJ1-1; D gene unclear. The V gene lost 5 bases and the J gene lost 2 bases, with 9 bases spanning the gap. Germline V gene sequence: CDR1 LNHDA, CDR2 SQIVND (reference sequence). The CDR3 is 13 residues long.

This chain connects TRBV11-2 to TRBJ2-7; possibly TRBD1 for D (6 bases). The germline gives CDR1 SGHAT, CDR2 FQNNGV. Trimming shortened V by 4 bases and J by 10 bases, and 20 bases separated the two germline ends. The CDR3 consists of 14 residues. CDR3 coding DNA: TGTGCCAGCAGCTCGACGACCACAGGGCCCGATCAGTACTTC. Protein: CASSSTTTGPDQYF.

CDR3 region: CASSTSPSCEQYF. CDR3 in DNA: TGCGCCAGCTCTACTAGTCCTTCTTGCGAGCAGTACTTC. The chain recombines TRBV10-1 with TRBJ2-7; D is possibly TRBD2 (5 bases). V lost 8 bases and J lost 6, with 17 bases in between. The CDR3 length is 13 residues. Germline V gives CDR1 WNHNN, CDR2 SYGVQD (reference sequence).

The chain joins TRBV11-3 to TRBJ2-7, with TRBD2 matching over 10 bases. Unmatched junction bases numbered 6, after V lost 5 bases and J lost 2 bases. Germline V gives CDR1 SGHNT, CDR2 YENEEA. The CDR3 is 15 amino acids. In DNA form, the CDR3 reads TGTGCCAGCAGCCCCCTAGCGGGAGCCACCTACGAGCAGTACTTC. It yields the protein CASSPLAGATYEQYF.

The chain joins TRBV5-6 to TRBJ1-2, with D tentatively TRBD1 (5 bases). CDR1 is SGHDT, CDR2 YYEEEE, per germline. Trimming removed 2 bases at V and 8 bases at J, with 13 bases between. The CDR3 extends over 13 amino acids. The CDR3 loop reads CASSLGQGSGYTF. In nucleotides, the CDR3 is TGTGCCAGCAGCTTAGGCCAGGGAAGCGGCTACACCTTC.